The 25 T cell receptor beta chains below were found in one sample sequenced in a study of blood T cell repertoires in COVID-19. Here immunoSEQ multiplex PCR was the method, and the copy in TCRdb shows in-frame clones only, minus some. The repertoire holds under 200,000 clones, with 86% as singletons. Source material: peripheral blood. The receptors stem from a man in his 70s with acute or convalescent COVID-19.

This clone was seen once. The rearrangement uses TRBV5-1 and TRBJ1-6; 7 bases fit TRBD1. Germline V CDR1 and CDR2: SGHRS, YFSETQ. V gave up 5 bases and J gave up 8 bases; unmatched junction bases: 7. CDR3 length equals 14 residues. The CDR3 here is CASSETGTDSPLHF. For the CDR3, the DNA is TGCGCCAGCAGTGAGACAGGGACAGATTCACCCCTCCACTTT.

V and J are TRBV4-2 and TRBJ2-7; 9 bases are a match to TRBD2. The trim removed 1 base at V and 3 bases at J, leaving 7 bases unmatched. From germline, CDR1 is LGHNA and CDR2 YNFKEQ. The CDR3 consists of 16 residues. The CDR3 loop reads CASSQVPGLANYEQYF. In DNA, the CDR3 is TGTGCCAGCAGCCAAGTCCCCGGACTAGCGAACTACGAGCAGTACTTC.

J is TRBJ1-1 and V is TRBV5-1, with 7 nucleotides matching TRBD1. Germline V gives CDR1 SGHRS, CDR2 YFSETQ. This CDR3 contains 15 residues. The V segment lost 4 bases and the J segment 7 bases; nucleotides outside the gene matches: 13. The CDR3 sequence: CASSAQGRGTGEAFF. The CDR3 region has the DNA TGCGCCAGCAGCGCACAGGGGCGGGGAACGGGTGAAGCTTTCTTT.

This chain uses TRBV12-2 with TRBJ2-7; TRBD1 is taken as the D call from the table, unchecked against the DNA. TRBV12-2 is classified as a pseudogene. The CDR3 consists of 11 residues. As DNA, the CDR3 is TGTGCAAGTCGCTTCAGTCTGGTTGAGTACTTC. Translating gives CASRFSLVEYF.

The chain combines TRBV5-6 with TRBJ2-3; D perhaps matches TRBD1 (5 bases). The CDR3 contains 14 residues. Trimming stripped 3 bases from V and 0 bases from J, with 8 bases between. Germline values: CDR1 SGHDT, CDR2 YYEEEE. CDR3 sequence: CASSWTRSTDTQYF. The CDR3 DNA is TGTGCCAGCAGCTGGACAAGAAGCACAGATACGCAGTATTTT.

The chain recombines TRBV6-4 with TRBJ2-7, with 8 bases fitting TRBD1. Germline V CDR1 and CDR2: MRHNA, SNTAGT. This CDR3 region has 15 residues. Trimming cost V 6 bases and J 3 bases; bases outside gene matches: 10. Here the CDR3 DNA reads TGTGCCAGCAGGAAGACAGGGGACTTCGACTACGAGCAGTACTTC. Protein sequence: CASRKTGDFDYEQYF.

In its sample, this clone was seen once. The V gene is TRBV18, the J gene TRBJ1-4; 10 nucleotides match TRBD1. CDR1 and CDR2 from the germline V gene are KGHSH and LQKENI. The CDR3 extends over 17 amino acids. V gave up 3 bases and J gave up 8 bases; unmatched junction bases: 12. The CDR3 reads CASSPGRDRGGKEKLFF. In DNA, the CDR3 is TGTGCCAGCTCACCCGGCCGGGACAGGGGAGGGAAAGAAAAACTGTTTTTT.

The genes are TRBV4-3 and TRBJ1-2, with D tentatively TRBD1 (6 bases). Germline assignment: CDR1 LGHNA and CDR2 YSLEER. The V end was cut by 1 base, the J end by 2 bases, with 11 bases between. This CDR3 comprises 15 residues. The CDR3 DNA sequence: TGCGCCAGCAGCCAAGGTAACAGGGCAAACTATGGCTACACCTTC. Amino acid sequence: CASSQGNRANYGYTF.

V usage is TRBV6-5 and J usage is TRBJ2-7, with TRBD1 matching over 9 bases. This CDR3 has 14 residues. The trim removed 5 bases at V and 4 bases at J, leaving 6 bases unmatched. The germline gives CDR1 MNHEY, CDR2 SVGAGI. The CDR3 nucleotides are TGTGCCAGCAGTCGGTCGGGACAGGGATACGAGCAGTACTTC. Residues: CASSRSGQGYEQYF.

The chain couples TRBV6-5 to TRBJ2-1; D is possibly TRBD2 (7 bases). This CDR3 has 15 residues. Germline V gene data show CDR1 as MNHEY and CDR2 as SVGAGI. V lost 9 bases and J 4 bases, leaving 19 bases between the germline ends. The CDR3 spells CARKLARGYYNEQFF. The CDR3 DNA follows: TGTGCCAGAAAACTAGCGAGGGGGTATTACAATGAGCAGTTCTTC.

The rearrangement links TRBV7-6 to TRBJ2-5, with 8 bases that match TRBD2. Trimming took 5 bases from V and 4 from J; bases not matched to a gene: 12. Germline values: CDR1 SGHVS, CDR2 FNYEAQ. There are 16 residues in the CDR3. In DNA form, the CDR3 reads TGTGCCAGCAGCCCCTCGGGGCGGGGGGCCGGAGAGACCCAGTACTTC. Translating it yields CASSPSGRGAGETQYF. The whole variable domain, filled in from reference TRBV7-6 and TRBJ2-5, reads GAGVSQSPRYKVTKRGQDVALRCDPISGHVSLYWYRQALGQGPEFLTYFNYEAQQDKSGLPNDRFSAERPEGSISTLTIQRTEQRDSAMYRCASSPSGRGAGETQYFGPGTRLLVL.

The genes are TRBV9 and TRBJ2-1, with D perhaps matching TRBD2 (6 bases). CDR3 size: 16 residues. V was trimmed by 4 bases and J by 4 bases, leaving 18 bases between them. CDR1 and CDR2 from the germline V gene are SGDLS and YYNGEE. The CDR3 DNA reads TGTGCCAGCAGCTCCGCTATAGCGGCACTTTACAATGAGCAGTTCTTC. It is translated as CASSSAIAALYNEQFF.

V usage is TRBV10-3 and J usage is TRBJ1-1, with a tentative D call TRBD1 (5 bases). Germline V gene lookup returns CDR1 ENHRY and CDR2 SYGVKD. The CDR3 is 13 amino acids. V was pared by 7 bases and J by 0 bases, with 9 bases between. The CDR3 loop is CAIMGPMNTEAFF. CDR3 DNA: TGTGCCATCATGGGGCCTATGAACACTGAAGCTTTCTTT.

The rearrangement uses TRBV19 and TRBJ1-5; TRBD1 agrees at 7 bases. With V trimmed by 5 bases and J by 4 bases, 11 bases remained unmatched. Per the germline V gene, CDR1 is LNHDA and CDR2 is SQIVND (reference sequence). The CDR3 totals 16 residues. CDR3 sequence: CASSSHRGVLNQPQHF. The CDR3, as DNA: TGTGCCAGTAGTTCACACAGGGGAGTGCTTAATCAGCCCCAGCATTTT. Full variable domain (rest looked up from reference TRBV19 and TRBJ1-5): DGGITQSPKYLFRKEGQNVTLSCEQNLNHDAMYWYRQDPGQGLRLIYYSQIVNDFQKGDIAEGYSVSREKKESFPLTVTSAQKNPTAFYLCASSSHRGVLNQPQHFGDGTRLSIL.

V is TRBV9 and J is TRBJ2-2; D gene ambiguous. The germline V gene has CDR1 SGDLS and CDR2 YYNGEE. The V gene lost 1 base and the J gene lost 0 bases, with 4 bases spanning the gap. There are 14 residues in the CDR3. The CDR3: CASSVPANTGELFF. In DNA form, the CDR3 reads TGTGCCAGCAGCGTACCTGCGAACACCGGGGAGCTGTTTTTT.

Notes on this clone: The sample contains more than one DNA sequence encoding this CDR3. V and J are TRBV20-1 and TRBJ2-1, with no clear D. CDR1 is DFQATT, CDR2 SNEGSKA, per germline (reference sequence). The CDR3 totals 10 residues. The V and J ends lost 6 bases and 7 bases respectively, with 7 bases between them. CDR3 sequence: CSALGNEQFF. CDR3 DNA: TGCAGTGCCCTAGGTAATGAGCAGTTCTTC.

This chain joins TRBV27 and TRBJ2-7, with TRBD1 identical over 9 bases. The V segment lost 7 bases and the J segment 7 bases; nucleotides outside the gene matches: 5. From germline, CDR1 is MNHEY and CDR2 SMNVEV (reference sequence). This CDR3 spans 12 amino acids. The chain's CDR3 is CASIRQGGEQYF. The DNA for the CDR3 is TGTGCCAGCATTCGACAGGGGGGTGAGCAGTACTTC.

The chain couples TRBV19 to TRBJ1-1; D is ambiguous. Germline V gene sequence: CDR1 LNHDA, CDR2 SQIVND (reference sequence). The CDR3 length is 14 residues. V was trimmed by 2 bases and J by 5 bases, leaving 12 bases between them. CDR3 sequence reads: CASSINPSGTEAFF. As DNA, the CDR3 is TGTGCCAGTAGTATAAACCCCTCGGGAACTGAAGCTTTCTTT.

This chain connects TRBV28 to TRBJ1-5; perhaps TRBD1 as D (6 bases). The CDR3 runs to 13 residues. V shed 5 bases and J shed 6 bases, with 11 bases lying between them. Germline CDR1 reads MDHEN; CDR2 reads SYDVKM. CDR3 sequence: CASSPGVSQPQHF. The CDR3 bases are TGTGCCAGCAGTCCAGGGGTGAGTCAGCCCCAGCATTTT.

The chain employs TRBV4-2 and TRBJ1-2, with 9 nucleotides matching TRBD1. After removal of 4 bases from V and 6 bases from J, the junction contained 6 bases not matched to a gene. Germline V gene data show CDR1 as LGHNA and CDR2 as YNFKEQ. The CDR3 has 14 amino acids. CDR3 residues: CASSLDRGLNGYTF. CDR3 DNA sequence: TGTGCCAGCAGCCTCGACAGGGGGTTGAATGGCTACACCTTC.

The V call is TRBV18, the J call TRBJ1-3; tentative D call: TRBD1 (5 bases). The V gene lost 0 bases and the J gene lost 4 bases, with 10 bases spanning the gap. The CDR3 consists of 15 residues. The germline gives CDR1 KGHSH, CDR2 LQKENI. As DNA, the CDR3 is TGTGCCAGCTCACCACCGAGCAGGGCCGGAAACACCATATATTTT. Protein: CASSPPSRAGNTIYF.

The chain links TRBV5-1 to TRBJ2-3; maybe TRBD1 (5 bases). The CDR3 is 15 residues long. The V end was cut by 1 base, the J end by 5 bases, with 14 bases between. Germline CDR1 reads SGHRS; CDR2 reads YFSETQ. DNA for the CDR3: TGCGCCAGCAGCTTGAGGGGCCCCCCACTAGATACGCAGTATTTT. Residues: CASSLRGPPLDTQYF.

This clone showed up just once. The V call is TRBV10-3, the J call TRBJ2-3, with D tentatively TRBD2 (6 bases). V dropped 5 bases and J dropped 6 bases, with 15 bases sitting between them. The CDR3 runs to 14 residues. Germline-derived CDR1 and CDR2 are ENHRY and SYGVKD. The chain's CDR3 is CAISISSGDDTQYF. CDR3 nucleotides: TGTGCCATCAGTATTTCTTCGGGGGACGATACGCAGTATTTT.

The V call is TRBV6-4, the J call TRBJ2-7; 8 bases map to TRBD2. Trimming took 9 bases from V and 7 from J; bases not matched to a gene: 14. The CDR3 is 14 residues long. Germline lookup yields CDR1 MRHNA and CDR2 SNTAGT. The CDR3 loop is CARLRLAPSREQYF. The CDR3 coding sequence is TGTGCCAGGCTTAGACTAGCGCCCAGTAGGGAGCAGTACTTC.

The rearrangement links TRBV7-9 to TRBJ2-7; D might be TRBD2 (6 bases). Germline loops: CDR1 SEHNR, CDR2 FQNEAQ (reference sequence). The V and J ends lost 5 bases and 6 bases respectively, with 14 bases between them. The CDR3 spans 13 residues. CDR3 in amino acids: CASSVGFGGEQYF. CDR3 DNA: TGTGCCAGCAGCGTCGGGTTCGGGGGCGAGCAGTACTTC.